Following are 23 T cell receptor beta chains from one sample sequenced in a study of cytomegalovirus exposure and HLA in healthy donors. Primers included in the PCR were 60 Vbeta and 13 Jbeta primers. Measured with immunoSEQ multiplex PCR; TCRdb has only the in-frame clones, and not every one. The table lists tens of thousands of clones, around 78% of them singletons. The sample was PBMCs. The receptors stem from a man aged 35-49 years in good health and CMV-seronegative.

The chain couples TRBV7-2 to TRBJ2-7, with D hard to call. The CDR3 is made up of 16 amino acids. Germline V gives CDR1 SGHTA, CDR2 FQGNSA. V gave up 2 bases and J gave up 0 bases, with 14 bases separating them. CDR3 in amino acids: CASSLLWARSSYEQYF. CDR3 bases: TGTGCCAGCAGCTTATTATGGGCCCGAAGCTCCTACGAGCAGTACTTC. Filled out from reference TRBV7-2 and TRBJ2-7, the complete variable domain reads GAGVSQSPSNKVTEKGKDVELRCDPISGHTALYWYRQSLGQGLEFLIYFQGNSAPDKSGLPSDRFSAERTGGSVSTLTIQRTQQEDSAVYLCASSLLWARSSYEQYFGPGTRLTVT.

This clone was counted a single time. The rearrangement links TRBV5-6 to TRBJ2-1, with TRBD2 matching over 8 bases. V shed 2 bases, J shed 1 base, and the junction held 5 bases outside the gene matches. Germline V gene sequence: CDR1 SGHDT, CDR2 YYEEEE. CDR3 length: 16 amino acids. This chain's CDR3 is CASSFLSGISYNEQFF. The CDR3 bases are TGTGCCAGCAGCTTTCTTAGCGGGATTTCCTACAATGAGCAGTTCTTC.

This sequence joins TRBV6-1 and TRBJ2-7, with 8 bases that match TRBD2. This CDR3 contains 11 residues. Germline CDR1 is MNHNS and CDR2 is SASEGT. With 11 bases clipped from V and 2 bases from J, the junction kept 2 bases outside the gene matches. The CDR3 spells CAAGGPYEQYF. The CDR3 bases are TGTGCCGCGGGGGGACCCTACGAGCAGTACTTC.

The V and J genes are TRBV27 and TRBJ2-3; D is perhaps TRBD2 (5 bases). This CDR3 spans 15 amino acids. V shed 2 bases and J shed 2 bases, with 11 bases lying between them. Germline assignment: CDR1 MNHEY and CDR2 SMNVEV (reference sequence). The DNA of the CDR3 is TGTGCCAGCAGTTTACCACTAGATAACACAGATACGCAGTATTTT. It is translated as CASSLPLDNTDTQYF.

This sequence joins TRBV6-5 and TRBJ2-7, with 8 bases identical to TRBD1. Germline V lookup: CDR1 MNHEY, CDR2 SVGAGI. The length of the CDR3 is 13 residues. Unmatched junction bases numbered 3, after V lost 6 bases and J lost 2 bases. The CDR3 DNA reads TGTGCCAGCAGCCAGGGACAGGCCTACGAGCAGTACTTC. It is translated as CASSQGQAYEQYF.

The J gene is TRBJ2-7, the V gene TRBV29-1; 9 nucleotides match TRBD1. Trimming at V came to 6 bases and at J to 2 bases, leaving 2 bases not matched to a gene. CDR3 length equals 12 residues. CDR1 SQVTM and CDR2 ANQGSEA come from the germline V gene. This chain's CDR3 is CSVGQGTYEQYF. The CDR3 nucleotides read TGCAGCGTCGGACAGGGGACCTACGAGCAGTACTTC.

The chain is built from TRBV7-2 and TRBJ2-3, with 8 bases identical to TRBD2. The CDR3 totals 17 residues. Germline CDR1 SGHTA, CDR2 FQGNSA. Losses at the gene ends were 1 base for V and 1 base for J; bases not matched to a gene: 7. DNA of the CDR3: TGTGCCAGCAGCTTAGACTCGGGAGGGCCTGGCACAGATACGCAGTATTTT. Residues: CASSLDSGGPGTDTQYF.

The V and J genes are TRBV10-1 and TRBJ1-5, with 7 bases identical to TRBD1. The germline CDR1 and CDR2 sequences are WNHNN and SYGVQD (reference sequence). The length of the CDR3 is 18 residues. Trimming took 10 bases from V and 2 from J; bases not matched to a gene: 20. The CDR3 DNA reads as TGCGCCATCTCAACCTTACAGGGGCGGGTATACGGCAATCAGCCCCAGCATTTT. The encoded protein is CAISTLQGRVYGNQPQHF.

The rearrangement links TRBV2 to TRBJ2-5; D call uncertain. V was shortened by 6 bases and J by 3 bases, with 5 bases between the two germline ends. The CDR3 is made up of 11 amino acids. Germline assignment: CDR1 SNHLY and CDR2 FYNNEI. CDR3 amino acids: CASRQKETQYF. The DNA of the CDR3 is TGTGCCAGCAGACAGAAAGAGACCCAGTACTTC.

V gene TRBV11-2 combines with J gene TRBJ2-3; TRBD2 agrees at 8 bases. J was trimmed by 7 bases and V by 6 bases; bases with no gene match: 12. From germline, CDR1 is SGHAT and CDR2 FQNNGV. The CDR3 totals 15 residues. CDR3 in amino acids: CASRLLSGGPNTQYF. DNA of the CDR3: TGTGCCAGCAGACTCCTATCGGGAGGGCCCAATACGCAGTATTTT.

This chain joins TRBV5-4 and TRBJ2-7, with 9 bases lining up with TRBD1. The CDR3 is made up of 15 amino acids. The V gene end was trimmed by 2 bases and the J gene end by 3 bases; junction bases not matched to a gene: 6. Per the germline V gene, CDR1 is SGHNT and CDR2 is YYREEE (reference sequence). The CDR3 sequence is CASSFSGTGIYEQYF. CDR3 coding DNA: TGTGCCAGCAGCTTCTCCGGGACAGGGATCTACGAGCAGTACTTC.

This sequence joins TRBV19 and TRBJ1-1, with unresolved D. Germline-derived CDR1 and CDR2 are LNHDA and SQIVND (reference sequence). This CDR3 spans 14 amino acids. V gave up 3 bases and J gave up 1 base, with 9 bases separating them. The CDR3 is CASSIVARNTEAFF. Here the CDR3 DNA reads TGTGCCAGTAGTATTGTCGCCAGGAACACTGAAGCTTTCTTT.

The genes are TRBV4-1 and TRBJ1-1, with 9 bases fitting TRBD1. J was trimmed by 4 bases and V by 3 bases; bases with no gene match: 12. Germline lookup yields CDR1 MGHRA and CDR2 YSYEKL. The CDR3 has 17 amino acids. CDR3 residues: CASSQGGQGSLLTEAFF. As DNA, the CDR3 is TGCGCCAGCAGCCAGGGGGGACAGGGCTCTCTTCTCACTGAAGCTTTCTTT.

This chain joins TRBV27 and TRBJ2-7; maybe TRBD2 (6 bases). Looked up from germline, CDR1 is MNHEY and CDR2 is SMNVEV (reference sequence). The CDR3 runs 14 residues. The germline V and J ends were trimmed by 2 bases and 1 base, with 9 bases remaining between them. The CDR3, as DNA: TGTGCCAGCAGTTTAGGAGGGAGATCCTACGAGCAGTACTTC. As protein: CASSLGGRSYEQYF.

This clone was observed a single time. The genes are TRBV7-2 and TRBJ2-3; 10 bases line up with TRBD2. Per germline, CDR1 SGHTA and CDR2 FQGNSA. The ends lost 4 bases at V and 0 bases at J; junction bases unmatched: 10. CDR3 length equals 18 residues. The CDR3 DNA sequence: TGTGCCAGCAGCTCAAAAAGCGGGAGGGCCCAGAGCACAGATACGCAGTATTTT. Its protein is CASSSKSGRAQSTDTQYF.

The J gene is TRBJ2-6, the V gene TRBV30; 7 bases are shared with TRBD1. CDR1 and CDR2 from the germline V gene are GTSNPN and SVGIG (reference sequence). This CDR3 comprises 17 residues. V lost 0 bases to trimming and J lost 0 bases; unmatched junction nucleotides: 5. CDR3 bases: TGTGCCTGGAGTGTAGACAGGGTAAGCTCTGGGGCCAACGTCCTGACTTTC. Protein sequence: CAWSVDRVSSGANVLTF.

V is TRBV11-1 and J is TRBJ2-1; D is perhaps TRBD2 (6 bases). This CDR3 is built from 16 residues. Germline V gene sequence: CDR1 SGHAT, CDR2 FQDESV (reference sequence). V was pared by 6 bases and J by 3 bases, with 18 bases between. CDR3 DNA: TGTGCCAGCAGTACGAGACTAGTCGGTGTCTACAATGAGCAGTTCTTC. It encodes CASSTRLVGVYNEQFF. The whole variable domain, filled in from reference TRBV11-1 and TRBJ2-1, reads EAEVAQSPRYKITEKSQAVAFWCDPISGHATLYWYRQILGQGPELLVQFQDESVVDDSQLPKDRFSAERLKGVDSTLKIQPAELGDSAMYLCASSTRLVGVYNEQFFGPGTRLTVL.

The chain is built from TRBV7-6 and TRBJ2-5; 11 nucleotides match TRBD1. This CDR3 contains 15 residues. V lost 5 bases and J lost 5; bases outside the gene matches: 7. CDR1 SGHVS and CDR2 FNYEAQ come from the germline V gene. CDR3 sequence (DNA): TGTGCCAGCAGCCCTGGGACAGGGGGTGGGGAGACCCAGTACTTC. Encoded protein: CASSPGTGGGETQYF.

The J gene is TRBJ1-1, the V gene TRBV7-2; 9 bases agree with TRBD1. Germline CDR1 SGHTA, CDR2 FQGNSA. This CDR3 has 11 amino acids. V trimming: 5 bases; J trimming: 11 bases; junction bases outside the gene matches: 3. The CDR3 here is CASSLGTGAFF. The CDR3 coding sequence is TGTGCCAGCAGCCTCGGGACAGGGGCTTTCTTT.

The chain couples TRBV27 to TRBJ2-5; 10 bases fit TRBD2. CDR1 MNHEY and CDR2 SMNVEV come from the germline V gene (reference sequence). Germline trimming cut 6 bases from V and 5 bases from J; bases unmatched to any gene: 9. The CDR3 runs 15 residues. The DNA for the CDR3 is TGTGCCAGCAGGGCTAGCGGGAGAGGTCTTGAGACCCAGTACTTC. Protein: CASRASGRGLETQYF.

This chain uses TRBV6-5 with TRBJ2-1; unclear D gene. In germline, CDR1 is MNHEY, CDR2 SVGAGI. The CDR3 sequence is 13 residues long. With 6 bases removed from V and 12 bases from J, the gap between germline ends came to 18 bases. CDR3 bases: TGTGCCAGCAGCCCCTTACCGGGTTCAAGGCAGTTCTTC. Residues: CASSPLPGSRQFF.

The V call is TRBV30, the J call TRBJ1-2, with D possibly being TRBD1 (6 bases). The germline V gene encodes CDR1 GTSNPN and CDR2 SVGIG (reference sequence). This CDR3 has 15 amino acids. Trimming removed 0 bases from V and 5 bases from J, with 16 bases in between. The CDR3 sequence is CAWSVMGAPSYGYTF. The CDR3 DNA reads TGTGCCTGGAGTGTAATGGGGGCCCCCTCGTATGGCTACACCTTC.

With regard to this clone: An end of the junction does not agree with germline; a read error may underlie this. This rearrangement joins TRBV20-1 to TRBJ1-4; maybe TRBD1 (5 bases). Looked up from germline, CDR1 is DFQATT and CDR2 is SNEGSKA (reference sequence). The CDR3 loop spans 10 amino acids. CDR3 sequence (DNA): TGCAGTGCTAGAGATGGTGACAGCACTTTT. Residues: CSARDGDSTF.